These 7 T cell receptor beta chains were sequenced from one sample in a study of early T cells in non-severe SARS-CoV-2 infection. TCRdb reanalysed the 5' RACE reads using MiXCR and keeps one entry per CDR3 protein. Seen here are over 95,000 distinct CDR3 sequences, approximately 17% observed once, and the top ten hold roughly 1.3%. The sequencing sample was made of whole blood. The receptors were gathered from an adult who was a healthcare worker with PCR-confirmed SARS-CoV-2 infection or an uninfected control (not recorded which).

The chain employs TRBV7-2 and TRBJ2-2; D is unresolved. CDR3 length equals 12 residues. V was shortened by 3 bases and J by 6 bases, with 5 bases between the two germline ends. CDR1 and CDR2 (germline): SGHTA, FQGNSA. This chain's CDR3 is CASSFGAGELFF. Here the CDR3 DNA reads TGTGCCAGCAGCTTTGGGGCCGGGGAGCTGTTTTTT.

The CDR3 loop is CASSPAQGAIDTEAFF. Here the CDR3 DNA reads TGTGCCAGCAGCCCCGCACAGGGGGCTATCGACACTGAAGCTTTCTTT. The chain combines TRBV7-9 with TRBJ1-1, with 9 bases fitting TRBD1. Germline CDR1 and CDR2: SEHNR and FQNEAQ (reference sequence). The CDR3 covers 16 residues. V was pared by 5 bases and J by 3 bases, with 10 bases of the junction left unmatched.

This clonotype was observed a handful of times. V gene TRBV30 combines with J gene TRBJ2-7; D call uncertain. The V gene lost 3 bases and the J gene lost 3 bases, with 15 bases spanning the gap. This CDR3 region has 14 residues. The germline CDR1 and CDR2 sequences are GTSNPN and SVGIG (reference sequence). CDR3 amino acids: CAWSGLPQFYEQYF. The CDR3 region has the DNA TGTGCCTGGAGCGGTCTACCTCAATTCTACGAGCAGTACTTC.

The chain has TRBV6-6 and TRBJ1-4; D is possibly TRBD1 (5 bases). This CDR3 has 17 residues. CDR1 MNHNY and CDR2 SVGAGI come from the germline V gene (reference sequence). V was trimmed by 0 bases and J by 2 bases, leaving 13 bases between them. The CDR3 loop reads CASSYSGPPATNEKLFF. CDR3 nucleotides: TGTGCCAGCAGTTACTCGGGGCCCCCGGCGACTAATGAAAAACTGTTTTTT.

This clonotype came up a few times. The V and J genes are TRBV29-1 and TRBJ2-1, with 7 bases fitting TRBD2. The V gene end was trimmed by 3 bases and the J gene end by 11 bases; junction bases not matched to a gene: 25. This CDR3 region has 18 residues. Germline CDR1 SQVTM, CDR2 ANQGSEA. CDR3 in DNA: TGCAGCGTTGAGAGGGCTAGCGGTTCTACAGTCACCAGTAATAAGCAGTTCTTC. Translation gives CSVERASGSTVTSNKQFF.

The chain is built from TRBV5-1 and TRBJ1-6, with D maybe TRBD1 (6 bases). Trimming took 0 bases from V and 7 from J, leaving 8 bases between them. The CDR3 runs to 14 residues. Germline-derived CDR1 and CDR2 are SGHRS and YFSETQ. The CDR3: CASSLDQGNSPLHF. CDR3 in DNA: TGCGCCAGCAGCTTGGATCAGGGGAATTCACCCCTCCACTTT.

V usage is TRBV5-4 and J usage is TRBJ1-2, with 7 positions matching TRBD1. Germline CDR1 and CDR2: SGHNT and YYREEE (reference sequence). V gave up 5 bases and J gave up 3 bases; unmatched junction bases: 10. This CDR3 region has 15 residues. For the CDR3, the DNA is TGTGCCAGCAGACCCGGGACAGAAGTTTACTATGGCTACACCTTC. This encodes CASRPGTEVYYGYTF.